Sequencing of this T cell receptor (beta chain) was carried out in a study of human T cells and chemical hapten exposure. Study details: For the roughly 24-week duration of the study, patients were given weekly doses of diphenylcyclopropenone on the scalp.

Time point denoted: pre-sensitization, week 0. This sample's treatment: therapeutic diphenylcyclopropenone sensitization with weekly scalp DPC. Blood draws came before every patch-test application. The CDR3 totals 11 residues. Trimming took off 5 bases at V and 7 bases at J, with 9 bases between the two ends. CDR1 SQVTM and CDR2 ANQGSEA come from the germline V gene. Within the library, unique molecular identifiers were attached to each individual cDNA molecule. TCRdb recomputed calls from the RACE reads with MiXCR, one row per CDR3 protein. The table lists more than 55,000 distinct CDR3 sequences, around 11% of them singletons.

Sequences were derived from whole blood, sampled in connection with sensitization to the hapten diphenylcyclopropenone (DPC). The V call is TRBV29-1, the J call TRBJ2-1; the D gene could be TRBD1 or TRBD2 (5 bases each). The TCR was taken from a woman aged 35 to 49 with alopecia areata. Some clones in this sample may be carry-over from other donors' samples. The CDR3 sequence: CSVRGVNEQFF. The CDR3 DNA reads TGCAGCGTTAGAGGGGTAAATGAGCAGTTCTTC.